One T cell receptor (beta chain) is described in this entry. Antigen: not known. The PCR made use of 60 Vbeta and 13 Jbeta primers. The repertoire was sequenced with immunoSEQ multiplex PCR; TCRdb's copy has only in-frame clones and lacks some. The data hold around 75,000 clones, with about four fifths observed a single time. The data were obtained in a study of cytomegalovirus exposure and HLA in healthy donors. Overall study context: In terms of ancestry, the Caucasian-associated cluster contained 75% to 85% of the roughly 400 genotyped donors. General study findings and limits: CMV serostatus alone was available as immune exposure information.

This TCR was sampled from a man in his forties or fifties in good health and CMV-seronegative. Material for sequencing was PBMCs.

CDR3 protein: CASSLSVAGTRYF. CDR3 in DNA: TGCGCCAGCAGCTTATCAGTGGCGGGGACTCGGTACTTC. This sequence joins TRBV5-1 and TRBJ2-7, with D maybe TRBD2 (6 bases). V dropped 2 bases and J dropped 12 bases, with 18 bases sitting between them. This CDR3 is 13 amino acids long. Germline CDR1 and CDR2: SGHRS and YFSETQ.